This TCR beta chain was sequenced in a study of blood T cell repertoires in COVID-19. Profiled with immunoSEQ multiplex PCR; TCRdb holds only in-frame clones, not every one. Among 68,000 or so clones listed, roughly 87% were seen once. V dropped 1 base and J dropped 7; count of bases not matched to a gene: 10. Germline loops: CDR1 LGHNA, CDR2 YSLEER. This CDR3 contains 15 residues. Only one count was recorded for this clone. The rearrangement uses TRBV4-3 and TRBJ2-7; 7 positions match TRBD2. Material for sequencing was peripheral blood. This clonotype was sampled from a man in his fifties or sixties with active COVID-19. The CDR3 DNA reads as TGCGCCAGCAGCCAAGGGATTAGCGGGCTTACGGAGCAGTACTTC. The encoded protein is CASSQGISGLTEQYF.